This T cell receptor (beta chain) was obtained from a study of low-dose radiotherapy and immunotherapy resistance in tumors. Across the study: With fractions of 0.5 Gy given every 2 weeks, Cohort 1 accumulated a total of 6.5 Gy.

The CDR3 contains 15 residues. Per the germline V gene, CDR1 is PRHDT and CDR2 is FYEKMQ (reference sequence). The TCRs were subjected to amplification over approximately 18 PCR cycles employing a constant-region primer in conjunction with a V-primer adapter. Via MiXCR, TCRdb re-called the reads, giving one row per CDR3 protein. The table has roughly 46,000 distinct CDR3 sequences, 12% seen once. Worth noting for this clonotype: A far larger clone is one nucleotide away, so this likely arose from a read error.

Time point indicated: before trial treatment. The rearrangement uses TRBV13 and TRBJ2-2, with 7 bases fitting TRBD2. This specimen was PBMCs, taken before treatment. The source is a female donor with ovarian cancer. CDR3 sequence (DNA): TGTGCCAGCAGGAGCGGGACCACGAACACCGGGGAGCAGTTTTTT. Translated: CASRSGTTNTGEQFF.